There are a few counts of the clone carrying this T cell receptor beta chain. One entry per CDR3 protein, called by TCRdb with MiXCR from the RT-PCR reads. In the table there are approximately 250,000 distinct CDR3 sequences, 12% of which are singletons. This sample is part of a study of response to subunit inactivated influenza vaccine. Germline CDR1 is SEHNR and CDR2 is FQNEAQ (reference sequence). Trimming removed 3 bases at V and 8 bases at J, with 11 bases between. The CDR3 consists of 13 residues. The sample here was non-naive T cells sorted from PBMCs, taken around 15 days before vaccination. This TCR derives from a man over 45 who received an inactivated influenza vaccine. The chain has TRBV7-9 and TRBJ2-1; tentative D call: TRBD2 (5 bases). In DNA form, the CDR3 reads TGTGCCAGCAGCTTTGGGAGTAGGGATGAGCAGTTCTTC. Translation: CASSFGSRDEQFF. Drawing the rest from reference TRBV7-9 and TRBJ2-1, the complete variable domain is DTGVSQNPRHKITKRGQNVTFRCDPISEHNRLYWYRQTLGQGPEFLTYFQNEAQLEKSRLLSDRFSAERPKGSFSTLEIQRTEQGDSAMYLCASSFGSRDEQFFGPGTRLTVL.